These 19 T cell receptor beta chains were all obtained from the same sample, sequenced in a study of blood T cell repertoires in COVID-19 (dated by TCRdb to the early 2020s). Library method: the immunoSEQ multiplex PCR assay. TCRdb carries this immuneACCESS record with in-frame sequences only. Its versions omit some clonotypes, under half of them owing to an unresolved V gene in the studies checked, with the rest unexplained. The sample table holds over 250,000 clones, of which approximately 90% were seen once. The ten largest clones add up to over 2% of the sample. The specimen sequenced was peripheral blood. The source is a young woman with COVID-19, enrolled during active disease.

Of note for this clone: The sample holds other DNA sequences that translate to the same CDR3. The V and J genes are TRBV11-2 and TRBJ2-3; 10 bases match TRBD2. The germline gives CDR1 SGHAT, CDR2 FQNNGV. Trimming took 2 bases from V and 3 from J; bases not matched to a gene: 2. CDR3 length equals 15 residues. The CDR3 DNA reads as TGTGCCAGCAGCTTACTAGCGGGAGCGACAGATACGCAGTATTTT. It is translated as CASSLLAGATDTQYF.

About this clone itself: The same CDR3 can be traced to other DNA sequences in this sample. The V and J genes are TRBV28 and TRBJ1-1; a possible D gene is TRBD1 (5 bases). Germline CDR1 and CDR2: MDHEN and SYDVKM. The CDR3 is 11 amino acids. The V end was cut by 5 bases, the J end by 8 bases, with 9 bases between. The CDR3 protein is CASSLDREAFF. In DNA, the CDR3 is TGTGCCAGCAGTCTCGACAGAGAAGCTTTCTTT.

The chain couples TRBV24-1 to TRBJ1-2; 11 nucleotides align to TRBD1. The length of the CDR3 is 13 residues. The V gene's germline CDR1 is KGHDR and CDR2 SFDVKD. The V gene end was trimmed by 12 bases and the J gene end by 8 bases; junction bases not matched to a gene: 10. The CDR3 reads CAVGQGAGLGYTF. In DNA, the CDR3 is TGTGCCGTCGGACAGGGGGCCGGTCTGGGCTACACCTTC.

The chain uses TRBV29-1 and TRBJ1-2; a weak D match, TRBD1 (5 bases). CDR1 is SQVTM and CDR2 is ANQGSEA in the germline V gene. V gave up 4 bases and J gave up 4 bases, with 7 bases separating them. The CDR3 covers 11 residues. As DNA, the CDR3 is TGCAGCGTTGTTCAGGGCTATGGCTACACCTTC. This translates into CSVVQGYGYTF.

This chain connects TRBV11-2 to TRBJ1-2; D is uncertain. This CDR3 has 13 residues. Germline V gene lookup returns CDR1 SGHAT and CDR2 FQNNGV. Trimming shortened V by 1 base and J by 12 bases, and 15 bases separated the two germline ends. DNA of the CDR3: TGTGCCAGCAGCTTAGGGTTGACTGCTCAACACACCTTC. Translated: CASSLGLTAQHTF.

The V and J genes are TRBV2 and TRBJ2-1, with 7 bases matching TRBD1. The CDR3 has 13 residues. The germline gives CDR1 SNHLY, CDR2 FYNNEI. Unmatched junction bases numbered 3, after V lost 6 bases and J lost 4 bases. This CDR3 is CASRGTAYNEQFF. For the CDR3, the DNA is TGTGCCAGCAGGGGGACAGCATACAATGAGCAGTTCTTC.

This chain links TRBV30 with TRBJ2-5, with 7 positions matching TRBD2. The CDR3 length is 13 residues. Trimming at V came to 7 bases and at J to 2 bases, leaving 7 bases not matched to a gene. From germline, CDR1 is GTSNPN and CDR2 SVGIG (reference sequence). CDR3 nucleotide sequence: TGTGCCTCGTCGGGGGGACCGCAAGAGACCCAGTACTTC. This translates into CASSGGPQETQYF. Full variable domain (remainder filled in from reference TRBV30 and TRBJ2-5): SQTIHQWPATLVQPVGSPLSLECTVEGTSNPNLYWYRQAAGRGLQLLFYSVGIGQISSEVPQNLSASRPQDRQFILSSKKLLLSDSGFYLCASSGGPQETQYFGPGTRLLVL.

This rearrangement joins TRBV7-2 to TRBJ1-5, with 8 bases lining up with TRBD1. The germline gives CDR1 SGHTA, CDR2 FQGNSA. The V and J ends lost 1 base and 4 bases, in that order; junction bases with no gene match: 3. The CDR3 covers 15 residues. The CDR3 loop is CASSLETGDNQPQHF. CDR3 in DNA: TGTGCCAGCAGCTTAGAGACAGGGGATAATCAGCCCCAGCATTTT.

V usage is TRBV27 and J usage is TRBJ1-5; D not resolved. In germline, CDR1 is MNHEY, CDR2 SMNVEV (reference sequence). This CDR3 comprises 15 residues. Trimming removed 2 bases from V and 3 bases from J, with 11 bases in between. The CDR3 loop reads CASSLGGQNNQPQHF. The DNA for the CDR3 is TGTGCCAGCAGTTTAGGCGGCCAGAACAATCAGCCCCAGCATTTT.

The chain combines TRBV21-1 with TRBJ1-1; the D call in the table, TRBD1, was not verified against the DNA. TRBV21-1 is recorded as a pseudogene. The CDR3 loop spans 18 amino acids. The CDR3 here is CASSKPIPGIRKNTEAFF. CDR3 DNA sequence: TGTGCCAGCAGCAAACCCATACCAGGGATAAGGAAGAACACTGAAGCTTTCTTT.

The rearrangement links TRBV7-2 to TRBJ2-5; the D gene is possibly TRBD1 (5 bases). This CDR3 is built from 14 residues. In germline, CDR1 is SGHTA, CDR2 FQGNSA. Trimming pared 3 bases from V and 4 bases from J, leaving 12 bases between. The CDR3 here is CASSFQGVAETQYF. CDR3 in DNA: TGTGCCAGCAGCTTCCAGGGTGTCGCAGAGACCCAGTACTTC.

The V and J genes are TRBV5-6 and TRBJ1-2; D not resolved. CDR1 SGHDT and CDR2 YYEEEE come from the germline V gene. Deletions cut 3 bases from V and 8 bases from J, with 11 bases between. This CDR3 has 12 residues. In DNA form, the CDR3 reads TGTGCCAGCAGCTCTCTAGGTTGGGGCTACACCTTC. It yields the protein CASSSLGWGYTF.

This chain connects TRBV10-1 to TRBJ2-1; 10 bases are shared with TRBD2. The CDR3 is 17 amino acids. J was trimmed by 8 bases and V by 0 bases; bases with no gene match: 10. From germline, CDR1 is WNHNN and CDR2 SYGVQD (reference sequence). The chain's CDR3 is CASSESAKREGRDEQFF. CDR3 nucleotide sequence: TGCGCCAGCAGTGAGTCGGCGAAGCGGGAGGGGAGGGATGAGCAGTTCTTC.

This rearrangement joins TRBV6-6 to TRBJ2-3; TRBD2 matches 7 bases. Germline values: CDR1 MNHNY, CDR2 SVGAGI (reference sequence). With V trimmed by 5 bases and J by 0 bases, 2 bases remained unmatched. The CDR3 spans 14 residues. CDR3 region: CASSSGASTDTQYF. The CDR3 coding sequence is TGTGCCAGCAGTAGCGGGGCTAGCACAGATACGCAGTATTTT.

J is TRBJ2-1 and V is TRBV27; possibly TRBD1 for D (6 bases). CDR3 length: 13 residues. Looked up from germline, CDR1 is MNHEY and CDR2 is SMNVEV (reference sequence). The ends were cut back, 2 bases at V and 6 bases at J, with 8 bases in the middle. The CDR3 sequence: CASSLIGGNEQFF. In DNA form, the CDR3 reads TGTGCCAGCAGTTTAATAGGGGGCAATGAGCAGTTCTTC.

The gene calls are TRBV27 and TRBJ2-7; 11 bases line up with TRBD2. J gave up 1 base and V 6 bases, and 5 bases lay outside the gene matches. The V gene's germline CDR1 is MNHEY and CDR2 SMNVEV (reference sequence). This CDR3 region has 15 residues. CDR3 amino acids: CASRFGTSGSYEQYF. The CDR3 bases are TGTGCCAGCAGATTCGGGACTAGCGGTTCCTACGAGCAGTACTTC.

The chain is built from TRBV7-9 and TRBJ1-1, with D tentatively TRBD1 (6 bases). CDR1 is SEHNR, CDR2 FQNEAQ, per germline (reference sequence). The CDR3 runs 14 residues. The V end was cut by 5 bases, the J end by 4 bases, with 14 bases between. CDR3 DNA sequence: TGTGCCAGCAGCGGCCAACAGGGTGTCACTGAAGCTTTCTTT. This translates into CASSGQQGVTEAFF.

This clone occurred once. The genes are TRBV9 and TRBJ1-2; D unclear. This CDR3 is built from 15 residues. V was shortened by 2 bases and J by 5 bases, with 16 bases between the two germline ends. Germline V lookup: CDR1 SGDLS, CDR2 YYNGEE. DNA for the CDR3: TGTGCCAGCAGCGTGGGAGGTGTAGGCGTTTATGGCTACACCTTC. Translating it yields CASSVGGVGVYGYTF.

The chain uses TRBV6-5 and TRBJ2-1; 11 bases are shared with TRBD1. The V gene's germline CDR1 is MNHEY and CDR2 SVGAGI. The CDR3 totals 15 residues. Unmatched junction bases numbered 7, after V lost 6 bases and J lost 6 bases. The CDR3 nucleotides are TGTGCCAGCAGCCAGGACAGGGGGCAAGGCAATGAGCAGTTCTTC. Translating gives CASSQDRGQGNEQFF.